This section outlines one T cell receptor (beta chain) sequence together with its context. The data originate from a study of T cell changes during pregnancy in multiple sclerosis. TCRdb's copy holds only in-frame clones and misses some; the assay was immunoSEQ multiplex PCR. The top ten clones hold 6% to 6.5% of a sample with 30,000 or so clones, 80% to 95% of them seen once. The length of the CDR3 is 13 residues. In germline, CDR1 is MGHDK, CDR2 SYGVNS. The germline V and J ends were trimmed by 3 bases and 6 bases, with 8 bases remaining between them. The J gene is TRBJ2-2, the V gene TRBV25-1; D is unresolved. This clonotype was sampled from a female donor with multiple sclerosis, enrolled in a pregnancy study. Sequences were derived from CD8+ T cells from peripheral blood mononuclear cells, sampled before pregnancy. In DNA form, the CDR3 reads TGTGCCAGCAGTGAGGGCGAAGCCGGGGAGCTGTTTTTT. This codes for CASSEGEAGELFF.